A selection of T cell receptor beta chains follows, all from one sample in a study of Ad26.COV2.S vaccination and SARS-CoV-2 variants. Here immunoSEQ multiplex PCR was the method, and the copy in TCRdb shows in-frame clones only, minus some. The top ten clones hold 1.9% of a sample with some 320,000 clones, just over 85% of them seen once. Here the sequenced sample was peripheral blood, taken in a trial of Ad26.COV2.S vaccine versus placebo. The source is a person between 18 and 59 years old who received the Ad26.COV2.S COVID-19 vaccine or a placebo. Each CDR3 is given with its conserved first and last residue. The D gene is left open where the match is weak. Size tells how often a clone was seen (once, few, many) or the class of an expanded clone, and some rows leave it out.

TRBV4-1	-	TRBJ1-2	TRBD1	CASSLSTGTVDYGYTF	TGCGCCAGCAGCCTTTCGACCGGGACAGTCGACTATGGCTACACCTTC
TRBV18	-	TRBJ2-5	-	CASSPSWDQETQYF	TGTGCCAGCTCACCAAGCTGGGACCAAGAGACCCAGTACTTC
TRBV5-6	-	TRBJ1-2	-	CASSLGGRYYGYTF	TGTGCCAGCAGCTTGGGGGGGCGTTACTACGGCTACACCTTC
TRBV7-2	-	TRBJ1-2	-	CASSLSGPRRGAMYGYTF	TGTGCCAGCAGCTTGTCAGGTCCCCGAAGGGGGGCGATGTATGGCTACACCTTC
TRBV7-2	-	TRBJ2-7	-	CASSLTQRWIDEQYF	TGTGCCAGCAGCTTAACCCAACGGTGGATCGACGAGCAGTACTTC
TRBV5-1	-	TRBJ1-1	-	CASSLGGANTEAFF	TGCGCCAGCAGCTTGGGCGGGGCGAACACTGAAGCTTTCTTT
TRBV11-2	-	TRBJ2-5	TRBD2	CASRQTSGVQETQYF	TGTGCCAGCAGGCAGACTAGCGGGGTGCAAGAGACCCAGTACTTC
TRBV5-4	once	TRBJ2-7	-	CASSAGGAGPSYEQYF	TGTGCCAGCAGCGCAGGGGGAGCGGGCCCCTCCTACGAGCAGTACTTC
TRBV18	-	TRBJ1-2	TRBD1	CASSPGQGGYGYTF	TGTGCCAGCTCACCAGGGCAGGGGGGCTATGGCTACACCTTC
TRBV3-1/TRBV3-2	-	TRBJ1-4	-	CASQTGFDEKLFF	TGTGCCAGTCAAACAGGGTTTGACGAAAAACTGTTTTTT
TRBV19	few	TRBJ1-1	-	CASSGRGQNTEAFF	TGTGCCAGTAGTGGACGGGGTCAGAACACTGAAGCTTTCTTT
TRBV7-2	-	TRBJ2-2	-	CASSLTSGANTGELFF	TGTGCCAGCAGCTTAACTTCAGGGGCGAACACCGGGGAGCTGTTTTTT
TRBV20-1	-	TRBJ1-2	-	CSASSRVTNYGYTF	TGCAGTGCTAGTAGTCGGGTAACTAACTATGGCTACACCTTC
TRBV4-3	-	TRBJ2-7	-	CASSQGQTGTYEQYF	TGCGCCAGCAGCCAAGGGCAAACAGGGACCTACGAGCAGTACTTC
TRBV7-2	-	TRBJ2-3	-	CASSLDRFDTDTQYF	TGTGCCAGCAGCTTAGACAGATTTGACACAGATACGCAGTATTTT
TRBV19	-	TRBJ2-7	TRBD1	CASSIKQGEQYF	TGTGCCAGTAGTATCAAACAGGGGGAGCAGTACTTC
TRBV6-2/TRBV6-3	-	TRBJ1-2	TRBD1	CASRYSDRYYGYTF	TGTGCCAGCAGATACTCGGACAGGTATTATGGCTACACCTTC
TRBV5-1	-	TRBJ2-6	TRBD1	CASSRGQPSGANVLTF	TGCGCCAGCAGCCGGGGACAGCCCTCTGGGGCCAACGTCCTGACTTTC
TRBV7-3	-	TRBJ2-1	TRBD1	CASSPRQGSYNEQFF	TGTGCCAGCAGCCCCCGACAGGGGTCCTACAATGAGCAGTTCTTC
TRBV7-8	-	TRBJ1-2	-	CASTTDEGKFYGYTF	TGTGCCAGCACCACCGACGAGGGGAAATTCTATGGCTACACCTTC
TRBV3-1/TRBV3-2	-	TRBJ2-5	TRBD1	CASSQAGQPQETQYF	TGTGCCAGCAGCCAAGCGGGACAGCCGCAAGAGACCCAGTACTTC
TRBV3-1/TRBV3-2	-	TRBJ2-7	-	CASSVNTYEQYF	TGTGCCAGCAGCGTTAATACCTACGAGCAGTACTTC
TRBV5-6	-	TRBJ1-2	-	CASSPTNYGYTF	TGTGCCAGCAGCCCAACGAACTATGGCTACACCTTC
TRBV6-5	-	TRBJ1-1	-	CASSYSFQGNAEAFF	TGTGCCAGCAGTTACTCCTTTCAGGGTAACGCTGAAGCTTTCTTT
TRBV5-1	-	TRBJ2-2	TRBD1	CASSLDATGTGGEGELFF	TGCGCCAGCAGCTTGGACGCTACCGGGACAGGGGGCGAGGGGGAGCTGTTTTTT
TRBV10-3	-	TRBJ2-2	-	CAIWSDGELFF	TGTGCCATCTGGAGTGACGGGGAGCTGTTTTTT
TRBV15	-	TRBJ2-5	-	CATSRNPLGGVETQYF	TGTGCCACCAGCAGGAACCCTTTGGGGGGTGTGGAGACCCAGTACTTC
TRBV5-1	-	TRBJ1-1	TRBD1	CASSLGGTGDPNTEAFF	TGCGCCAGCAGCTTGGGGGGGACAGGGGATCCTAACACTGAAGCTTTCTTT
TRBV3-1/TRBV3-2	-	TRBJ1-4	-	CASSQEANSNEKLFF	TGTGCCAGCAGCCAAGAAGCCAATTCTAATGAAAAACTGTTTTTT